The subject of this entry is one T cell receptor (beta chain). The antigen remains unidentified. A universal primer binding site was introduced by template switching. The final cDNA contained unique molecular identifiers. Each CDR3 protein is one row after TCRdb ran MiXCR on the 5' RACE reads. The repertoire holds 1.5 million or so distinct CDR3 sequences, with about 32% as singletons. The data were obtained in a study of identical twins. Healthy Caucasians made up all donors. This CDR3 region has 14 residues. The germline V and J ends were trimmed by 3 bases and 9 bases, with 15 bases remaining between them. Regarding the study as a whole: Within twin pairs, the out-of-frame alpha sequences they shared showed excess low generation probability. Part of the zero-insertion signal could reflect confounding by invariant MAIT and iNKT cells.

What was sequenced was cord blood. The chain links TRBV12-3 or TRBV12-4 to TRBJ1-5, with no clear D. The TCR comes from a newborn girl in good health. The CDR3 sequence: CASSLVGLSWPQHF. CDR3 sequence (DNA): TGTGCCAGCAGTTTGGTCGGGTTATCCTGGCCCCAGCATTTT.